The 3 T cell receptor beta chains below were found in one sample sequenced in a study of sequential checkpoint blockade in melanoma (dated by TCRdb to the late 2010s). The treatment or condition label of this sample denotes: randomized to nivolumab then ipilimumab (arm A) or the reverse (arm B). Preparation of the library involved the immunoSEQ multiplex PCR assay. TCRdb's version of the immuneACCESS table is confined to in-frame rearrangements and falls short of the full clone set. An unresolved V gene accounts for under half of the shortfall where checked; the remainder is of unknown origin. In this sample the table shows about 27,000 clones, around 73% of which occur a single time. The ten most abundant clones make up 22% of the sample. This specimen consisted of CD8+ T cells sorted from blood (inferred from file names), obtained from a patient given nivolumab and ipilimumab in sequence. The receptors shown here come from a human donor with melanoma.

The CDR3 DNA reads as TGCGCCAGCAGCTTATGGACAGATGGTAATGAAAAACTGTTTTTT. It specifies CASSLWTDGNEKLFF. The chain joins TRBV5-1 to TRBJ1-4, with a weak D call TRBD1 (6 bases). The CDR3 contains 15 residues. Germline lookup yields CDR1 SGHRS and CDR2 YFSETQ. V lost 2 bases to trimming and J lost 4 bases, with 12 bases between them.

This clone was detected only once. The V and J genes are TRBV15 and TRBJ2-2; 9 positions match TRBD2. Trimming removed 0 bases from V and 2 bases from J; junction bases left unmatched: 10. CDR1 is LNHNV, CDR2 YYDKDF, per germline (reference sequence). The CDR3 has 19 residues. The CDR3, as DNA: TGTGCCACCAGCAGAGACATTAGCGGGAGCACGTTTAACACCGGGGAGCTGTTTTTT. It is translated as CATSRDISGSTFNTGELFF.

This chain joins TRBV10-2 and TRBJ2-7; TRBD2 agrees at 11 bases. V lost 5 bases and J lost 6; bases outside the gene matches: 15. This CDR3 region has 17 residues. Germline V gene sequence: CDR1 WSHSY, CDR2 SAAADI. This CDR3 reads CASSSGLAGGQYFEQYF. DNA for the CDR3: TGCGCCAGCAGTTCTGGGCTAGCGGGGGGCCAATATTTCGAGCAGTACTTC.